A selection of T cell receptor beta chains follows, all from one sample in a study of blood T cell repertoires in COVID-19. Some clones are missing from TCRdb's copy, which holds only in-frame ones; the method was immunoSEQ multiplex PCR. The data show about 100,000 clones, about 80% seen once. The sequencing sample was made of peripheral blood. These receptors were collected from a man aged 70 or older with active or convalescent COVID-19. The conserved cysteine and the conserved F or W are not part of the CDR3 here. The order of the fields is V gene, clone size, J gene, D gene, CDR3 protein. D genes are given only for firm matches. A clone size is listed for some rows: how often the clone was seen (once, few, many), or a class if it is expanded.

TRBV5-4	NA	TRBJ1-2	NA	ASSLGQFNYGYT
TRBV4-3	NA	TRBJ2-7	NA	ASSRDTHYEQY
TRBV28	NA	TRBJ2-2	NA	ASSMGLGANTGELF
TRBV27	NA	TRBJ1-1	NA	ASSLRGYGTEAF
TRBV12-3/TRBV12-4	NA	TRBJ2-7	NA	ASSRRGEQY
TRBV5-1	NA	TRBJ2-1	TRBD2	ASSRRTSGHNEQF
TRBV6-5	NA	TRBJ2-3	NA	ASKASRDSDTQY
TRBV2	NA	TRBJ1-1	NA	ASSEALNTEAF
TRBV5-6	NA	TRBJ1-2	NA	ASSSLGPGIDYGYT
TRBV10-2	few	TRBJ1-1	NA	ASTQGAEAF
TRBV30	NA	TRBJ2-7	TRBD1	AWRSRDSSYEQY
TRBV2	NA	TRBJ1-2	NA	ASRGETGTYGYT
TRBV18	NA	TRBJ2-1	NA	ASSPDGKGYNEQF
TRBV7-2	NA	TRBJ2-7	TRBD2	ASSSSGSEEQY
TRBV6-5	NA	TRBJ1-1	NA	ASRRDTYTEAF
TRBV7-9	NA	TRBJ2-7	TRBD2	ASSLAGLAGDLYEQY
TRBV7-9	NA	TRBJ2-1	NA	ASRRGGMEEQF
TRBV14	NA	TRBJ2-1	NA	ASSQIAVGSYNEQF
TRBV27	NA	TRBJ1-1	NA	ASSSDKQGLGNTEAF
TRBV7-2	NA	TRBJ2-7	NA	ASSLAPEQGYEQY
TRBV5-1	few	TRBJ1-2	NA	ASSFTVAALYGYT
TRBV6-2/TRBV6-3	NA	TRBJ2-7	NA	ASSLGTPEQY
TRBV6-6	NA	TRBJ1-3	TRBD1	ASRGGQGYGNTIY
TRBV28	NA	TRBJ1-3	NA	ASSFLDYTPGNTIY
TRBV14	NA	TRBJ1-1	TRBD1	ASSLRTGRDTEAF
TRBV27	NA	TRBJ1-2	NA	ASASPRGARYGYT
TRBV2	NA	TRBJ2-5	TRBD2	ASSERAGGQETQY
TRBV7-9	NA	TRBJ2-3	TRBD2	ASSFGRGVTDTQY
TRBV2	many	TRBJ1-1	NA	ASSDQNTEAF
TRBV10-3	NA	TRBJ1-1	TRBD1	ATSRGQGDGTEAF
TRBV19	once	TRBJ2-1	TRBD2	ASSPRLAGGLVYNEQF
TRBV28	NA	TRBJ2-6	NA	ASSRLASGANVLT
TRBV5-5	few	TRBJ1-1	NA	ASSPVVSKNTEAF
TRBV19	NA	TRBJ2-3	TRBD2	ASSPAGENPDTQY
TRBV5-6	once	TRBJ2-6	NA	ASSPPGVSGTGANVLT
TRBV6-5	NA	TRBJ2-1	NA	ASSYVLDYNEQF
TRBV6-6	NA	TRBJ1-6	TRBD1	ASRTGGNNSPLH